What follows are 3 T cell receptor beta chains derived from one specimen sequenced in a study of blood T cell repertoires in COVID-19. Here immunoSEQ multiplex PCR was the method, and the copy in TCRdb shows in-frame clones only, minus some. The sample has more than 80,000 clones, around 80% seen once; the top ten hold about 20%. Sample: peripheral blood. The receptors shown here come from a woman over 75 with active or convalescent COVID-19.

The chain recombines TRBV6-6 with TRBJ1-6; D uncertain. The CDR3 totals 14 residues. CDR1 MNHNY and CDR2 SVGAGI come from the germline V gene (reference sequence). Deletions cut 2 bases from V and 5 bases from J, with 7 bases between. The CDR3 sequence is CASSYQVDNSPLHF. CDR3 DNA sequence: TGTGCCAGCAGTTACCAGGTCGATAATTCACCCCTCCACTTT.

The chain carries TRBV7-2 and TRBJ1-4, with D tentatively TRBD1 (5 bases). CDR1 is SGHTA, CDR2 FQGNSA, per germline. V was cut by 9 bases and J by 0 bases, with 11 bases left in between. CDR3 length: 14 residues. The CDR3 region is CASRQSTTNEKLFF. The CDR3 region has the DNA TGTGCCAGTCGACAGTCGACAACTAATGAAAAACTGTTTTTT.

The table lists this clone with many counts. The chain combines TRBV19 with TRBJ1-3; weak D call: TRBD1 (6 bases). Looked up from germline, CDR1 is LNHDA and CDR2 is SQIVND (reference sequence). The CDR3 runs to 15 residues. The V end lost 6 bases, the J end lost 0 bases, and 12 bases lay between the germline ends. CDR3: CASSLGQNSGNTIYF. The CDR3 coding sequence is TGTGCCAGTAGCCTGGGACAAAACTCTGGAAACACCATATATTTT.